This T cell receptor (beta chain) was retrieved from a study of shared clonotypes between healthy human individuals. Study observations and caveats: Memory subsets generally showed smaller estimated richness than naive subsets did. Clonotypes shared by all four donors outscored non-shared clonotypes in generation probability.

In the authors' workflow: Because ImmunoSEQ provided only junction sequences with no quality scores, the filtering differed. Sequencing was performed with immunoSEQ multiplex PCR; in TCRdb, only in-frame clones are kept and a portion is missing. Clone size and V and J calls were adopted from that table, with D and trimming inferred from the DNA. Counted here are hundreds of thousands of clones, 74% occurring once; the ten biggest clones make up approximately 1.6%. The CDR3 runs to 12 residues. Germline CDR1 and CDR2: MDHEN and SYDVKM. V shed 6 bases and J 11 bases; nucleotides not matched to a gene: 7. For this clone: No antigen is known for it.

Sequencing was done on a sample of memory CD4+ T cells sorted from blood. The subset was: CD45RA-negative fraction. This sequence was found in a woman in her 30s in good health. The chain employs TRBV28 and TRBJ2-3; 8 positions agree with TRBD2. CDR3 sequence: CASSTTSGKQYF. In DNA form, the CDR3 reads TGTGCCAGCAGCACAACTAGCGGAAAGCAGTATTTT. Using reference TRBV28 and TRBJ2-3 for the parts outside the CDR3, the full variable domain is DVKVTQSSRYLVKRTGEKVFLECVQDMDHENMFWYRQDPGLGLRLIYFSYDVKMKEKGDIPEGYSVSREKKERFSLILESASTNQTSMYLCASSTTSGKQYFGPGTRLTVL.